The T cell receptor (beta chain) under discussion was sequenced for a study of T cells in Graves' hyperthyroidism and ophthalmopathy. Researchers amplified the TCR beta CDR3 regions from RNA transcripts. HTBI primers were the set used in a first-round RT-PCR of the TCR CDR3. TCRdb analysed the multiplex PCR reads with MiXCR anew, one entry per CDR3 protein. The sample yields around 560,000 distinct CDR3 sequences, around 15% seen once. These patients, aged 18 to 65, had recently diagnosed hyperthyroidism lasting under 2 months. Exclusion followed for patients with uncontrolled infection, other autoimmune disease, pregnancy or lactation. From germline, CDR1 is SQVTM and CDR2 ANQGSEA. The V and J ends lost 3 bases and 5 bases, in that order; junction bases with no gene match: 8. This CDR3 is 14 amino acids long. To note about this clonotype: Antigen: not known.

Study-level points and caveats: Most clonotypes that expanded in the thyroid above 0.001 also showed up in blood.

This clonotype was sampled from a woman aged 18-29 years with Graves' hyperthyroidism. The chain employs TRBV29-1 and TRBJ2-5, with 8 bases lining up with TRBD1. The specimen was blood. The CDR3 loop is CSVDRQGRLETQYF. The CDR3, as DNA: TGCAGCGTTGACAGACAGGGGAGACTTGAGACCCAGTACTTC.